This T cell receptor beta chain was found in a study of blood T cell repertoires in COVID-19. This study enrolled people aged roughly 18 to 89 from around 26 US geographic areas. Two negative PCRs, clearance, or symptom resolution were required of recovered Cohort 3 donors. The V gene end was trimmed by 6 bases and the J gene end by 8 bases; junction bases not matched to a gene: 8. This CDR3 has 14 residues. Per the germline V gene, CDR1 is SNHLY and CDR2 is FYNNEI. Produced via immunoSEQ multiplex PCR; TCRdb's table is partial and in-frame only. The sample carries around 470,000 clones, about 92% recorded once.

This TCR came from a man aged 18 to 35 who had recovered from COVID-19. The sequenced material came from PBMCs or T cells enriched from blood (not recorded which). The chain uses TRBV2 and TRBJ2-1, with 9 bases aligning to TRBD2. As DNA, the CDR3 is TGTGCCAGCAGGAGCGGGAGGAATAGCGATGAGCAGTTCTTC. It yields the protein CASRSGRNSDEQFF.